Listed below are T cell receptor beta chains from one sample, sequenced in a study of cytomegalovirus exposure and HLA in healthy donors. The table came from immunoSEQ multiplex PCR; TCRdb's copy has only in-frame clones and leaves some out. Of around 92,000 clones listed, around 74% were seen once; the top ten hold around 14%. The specimen was PBMCs. Source of these receptors: a woman in her seventies in good health and CMV-seropositive. Each CDR3 is given with its conserved first and last residue. D genes are given only for firm matches. The size entry is marked missing in some rows and otherwise reads once, few, many or a size class.

D: .
V: TRBV7-2
J: TRBJ2-5
size: .
CDR3: CASSYSLTQETQYF
DNA: TGTGCCAGCAGCTATAGCCTGACTCAAGAGACCCAGTACTTC

D: TRBD1
V: TRBV28
J: TRBJ1-3
size: .
CDR3: CASSTTGGLGNTIYF
DNA: TGTGCCAGCAGCACTACAGGGGGCCTTGGAAACACCATATATTTT

D: TRBD1
V: TRBV7-9
J: TRBJ2-1
size: .
CDR3: CASSLAGQFRTHTDEQFF
DNA: TGTGCCAGCAGCTTAGCGGGACAGTTCCGAACCCATACGGATGAGCAGTTCTTC

D: .
V: TRBV27
J: TRBJ1-6
size: .
CDR3: CASRRDSYNSPLHF
DNA: TGTGCCAGTCGCCGGGACTCTTATAATTCACCCCTCCACTTT

D: .
V: TRBV14
J: TRBJ2-5
size: once
CDR3: CASSPLSGQETQYF
DNA: TGTGCCAGCAGCCCACTCTCGGGACAAGAGACCCAGTACTTC

D: .
V: TRBV5-1
J: TRBJ2-1
size: once
CDR3: CASSLPSTKNEQFF
DNA: TGCGCCAGCAGCCTGCCCTCTACTAAGAATGAGCAGTTCTTC

D: .
V: TRBV20-1
J: TRBJ2-5
size: .
CDR3: CSARTGETQYF
DNA: TGCAGTGCTAGAACTGGTGAGACCCAGTACTTC

D: .
V: TRBV28
J: TRBJ1-5
size: .
CDR3: CAAGGSNQPQHF
DNA: TGTGCCGCGGGGGGCAGCAATCAGCCCCAGCATTTT

D: .
V: TRBV6-1
J: TRBJ1-2
size: .
CDR3: CASSETSRNYGYTF
DNA: TGTGCCAGCAGTGAAACTAGCAGAAACTATGGCTACACCTTC

D: TRBD2
V: TRBV27
J: TRBJ2-1
size: .
CDR3: CASSPRLAPYNEQFF
DNA: TGTGCCAGCAGTCCTCGACTAGCGCCTTACAATGAGCAGTTCTTC

D: .
V: TRBV10-1
J: TRBJ2-1
size: .
CDR3: CASSERSGHEQFF
DNA: TGCGCCAGCAGTGAGAGGAGCGGTCATGAGCAGTTCTTC

D: TRBD2
V: TRBV5-4
J: TRBJ2-1
size: .
CDR3: CASSLGRGSSYNEQFF
DNA: TGTGCCAGCAGCTTGGGGCGCGGGAGCTCCTACAATGAGCAGTTCTTC

D: .
V: TRBV11-2
J: TRBJ1-6
size: .
CDR3: CASVRGGRNNSPLHF
DNA: TGTGCCAGCGTCCGGGGGGGGAGGAATAATTCACCCCTCCACTTT

D: .
V: TRBV7-9
J: TRBJ1-4
size: .
CDR3: CASSLVEATNEKLFF
DNA: TGTGCCAGCAGCTTAGTAGAAGCAACTAATGAAAAACTGTTTTTT

D: .
V: TRBV5-5
J: TRBJ1-2
size: .
CDR3: CASSLEQNTNYGYTF
DNA: TGTGCCAGCAGCTTGGAACAGAATACTAACTATGGCTACACCTTC

D: TRBD1
V: TRBV19
J: TRBJ2-7
size: .
CDR3: CASSRQGSYEQYF
DNA: TGTGCCAGTAGTAGACAGGGATCCTACGAGCAGTACTTC

D: TRBD1
V: TRBV11-3
J: TRBJ2-2
size: few
CDR3: CASSPGQGNTGELFF
DNA: TGTGCCAGCAGCCCGGGACAGGGGAACACCGGGGAGCTGTTTTTT

D: TRBD1
V: TRBV28
J: TRBJ2-1
size: once
CDR3: CASSPFGTGGNEQFF
DNA: TGTGCCAGCAGCCCCTTCGGGACAGGGGGCAATGAGCAGTTCTTC

D: .
V: TRBV7-8
J: TRBJ2-7
size: .
CDR3: CASSRVRSHEQYF
DNA: TGTGCCAGCAGCCGGGTTAGGTCCCACGAGCAGTACTTC

D: .
V: TRBV6-5
J: TRBJ2-7
size: .
CDR3: CASSLGTANSYEQYF
DNA: TGTGCCAGCAGCCTCGGGACTGCTAACTCCTACGAGCAGTACTTC

D: .
V: TRBV11-2
J: TRBJ2-2
size: .
CDR3: CASSLETGPNTGELFF
DNA: TGTGCCAGCAGCTTAGAGACAGGACCGAACACCGGGGAGCTGTTTTTT

D: .
V: TRBV9
J: TRBJ1-2
size: .
CDR3: CASSTASGTYNYGYTF
DNA: TGTGCCAGCAGCACCGCGTCAGGGACTTATAACTATGGCTACACCTTC

D: .
V: TRBV9
J: TRBJ2-1
size: .
CDR3: CASSVDISSYNEQFF
DNA: TGTGCCAGCAGCGTTGACATCTCCTCCTACAATGAGCAGTTCTTC

D: .
V: TRBV6-5
J: TRBJ1-4
size: .
CDR3: CASSYAGLANEKLFF
DNA: TGTGCCAGCAGTTACGCGGGTTTGGCTAATGAAAAACTGTTTTTT

D: .
V: TRBV10-3
J: TRBJ2-5
size: .
CDR3: CAISDRETQYF
DNA: TGTGCCATCAGTGACCGTGAGACCCAGTACTTC

D: .
V: TRBV6-5
J: TRBJ2-3
size: .
CDR3: CASSYSTGFADTQYF
DNA: TGTGCCAGCAGTTACTCGACTGGGTTCGCAGATACGCAGTATTTT

D: TRBD2
V: TRBV28
J: TRBJ2-1
size: .
CDR3: CASRSTSGPYNEQFF
DNA: TGTGCCAGCAGGTCAACTAGCGGCCCCTACAATGAGCAGTTCTTC

D: TRBD2
V: TRBV7-7
J: TRBJ2-5
size: .
CDR3: CASSPLGGGLGETQYF
DNA: TGTGCTAGCAGCCCCCTCGGGGGGGGGCTGGGAGAGACCCAGTACTTC

D: TRBD1
V: TRBV16
J: TRBJ1-2
size: .
CDR3: CASSTQTGGDGYTF
DNA: TGTGCCAGCAGCACGCAGACAGGGGGCGATGGCTACACCTTC

D: TRBD2
V: TRBV27
J: TRBJ2-7
size: .
CDR3: CASSPKGVGSGGSSSYEQYF
DNA: TGTGCCAGCAGCCCGAAAGGGGTCGGGAGCGGGGGTTCCAGCTCCTACGAGCAGTACTTC

D: .
V: TRBV6-6
J: TRBJ1-3
size: few
CDR3: CASSARQTLSGNTIYF
DNA: TGTGCCAGCAGTGCGCGACAGACACTCTCTGGAAACACCATATATTTT

D: .
V: TRBV5-4
J: TRBJ1-2
size: .
CDR3: CASSLNRVYGYTF
DNA: TGTGCCAGCAGCTTGAACAGAGTCTATGGCTACACCTTC

D: TRBD1
V: TRBV4-1
J: TRBJ2-7
size: .
CDR3: CASSQDPGQGTREQYF
DNA: TGCGCCAGCAGCCAAGACCCGGGACAGGGAACTCGGGAGCAGTACTTC

D: .
V: TRBV9
J: TRBJ2-6
size: .
CDR3: CASSSTGRGGANVLTF
DNA: TGTGCCAGCAGCTCAACAGGAAGGGGGGGCGCCAACGTCCTGACTTTC

D: TRBD1
V: TRBV5-4
J: TRBJ2-1
size: .
CDR3: CASSISGTGGDEQFF
DNA: TGTGCCAGCAGCATTTCAGGGACAGGGGGGGATGAGCAGTTCTTC

D: TRBD1
V: TRBV2
J: TRBJ1-2
size: .
CDR3: CASRMGQAFGGYTF
DNA: TGTGCCAGCAGGATGGGACAGGCCTTCGGAGGCTACACCTTC

D: TRBD2
V: TRBV7-3
J: TRBJ2-5
size: .
CDR3: CASSLSGLAGRETQYF
DNA: TGTGCCAGCAGCTTATCAGGACTAGCGGGGCGGGAGACCCAGTACTTC

D: .
V: TRBV5-5
J: TRBJ1-2
size: .
CDR3: CASSFQVNYGYTF
DNA: TGTGCCAGCAGCTTCCAGGTTAACTATGGCTACACCTTC

D: TRBD1
V: TRBV27
J: TRBJ1-5
size: .
CDR3: CASRRDRGVNQPQHF
DNA: TGTGCCAGCAGGCGCGACAGGGGAGTCAATCAGCCCCAGCATTTT

D: TRBD2
V: TRBV28
J: TRBJ2-3
size: .
CDR3: CASRLAGNEARDTQYF
DNA: TGTGCCAGCAGACTAGCGGGAAACGAGGCACGTGATACGCAGTATTTT

D: .
V: TRBV5-6
J: TRBJ2-1
size: .
CDR3: CASSLRGSYNEQFF
DNA: TGTGCCAGCAGCTTGAGGGGCTCCTACAATGAGCAGTTCTTC

D: .
V: TRBV4-3
J: TRBJ1-1
size: .
CDR3: CASSHQGNTEAFF
DNA: TGCGCCAGCAGCCATCAGGGGAACACTGAAGCTTTCTTT

D: TRBD1
V: TRBV7-6
J: TRBJ1-1
size: few
CDR3: CASSLAQGGTEAFF
DNA: TGTGCCAGCAGCTTAGCGCAGGGGGGCACTGAAGCTTTCTTT

D: TRBD1
V: TRBV6-5
J: TRBJ2-7
size: few
CDR3: CASSWRQGRDEQYF
DNA: TGTGCCAGCAGTTGGCGACAGGGGAGAGACGAGCAGTACTTC

D: .
V: TRBV9
J: TRBJ2-3
size: few
CDR3: CASSSWTEADTQYF
DNA: TGTGCCAGCAGCTCCTGGACAGAGGCGGATACGCAGTATTTT

D: .
V: TRBV9
J: TRBJ1-1
size: .
CDR3: CASSAAANTEAFF
DNA: TGTGCCAGCAGCGCGGCGGCGAACACTGAAGCTTTCTTT

D: .
V: TRBV28
J: TRBJ1-4
size: .
CDR3: CASSNPTGLKEKLFF
DNA: TGTGCCAGCAGTAACCCGACAGGTCTTAAGGAAAAACTGTTTTTT

D: .
V: TRBV7-2
J: TRBJ2-7
size: few
CDR3: CASSLALRQKYEQYF
DNA: TGTGCCAGCAGCTTAGCCTTGAGACAAAAATACGAGCAGTACTTC

D: .
V: TRBV7-9
J: TRBJ1-4
size: .
CDR3: CASSFDTSGEKLFF
DNA: TGTGCCAGCAGCTTCGACACCAGTGGGGAAAAACTGTTTTTT